Below are 22 T cell receptor beta chains sequenced from a single sample in a study of T cell responses to AZD1222 COVID-19 vaccine. TCRdb's table, derived via immunoSEQ multiplex PCR, lists solely in-frame clones and lacks some. The data hold about 17,000 clones, with approximately 80% observed a single time. The sample consisted of peripheral blood, taken 28 days after the second AZD1222 dose. The receptors stem from an adult who received the AZD1222 COVID-19 vaccine.

The chain joins TRBV19 to TRBJ1-4; D is unresolved. This CDR3 has 15 amino acids. The germline CDR1 and CDR2 sequences are LNHDA and SQIVND (reference sequence). V was shortened by 6 bases and J by 5 bases, with 16 bases between the two germline ends. As DNA, the CDR3 is TGTGCCAGTAGCCCCCGGGGAGGAGGGAATGAAAAACTGTTTTTT. Protein product: CASSPRGGGNEKLFF.

This clone was picked up one time. V and J are TRBV18 and TRBJ1-1; TRBD1 matches 8 bases. The V segment lost 5 bases and the J segment 4 bases; nucleotides outside the gene matches: 3. CDR3 length: 13 amino acids. Germline V CDR1 and CDR2: KGHSH, LQKENI. CDR3 amino acids: CASSSTGVTEAFF. CDR3 in DNA: TGTGCCAGCTCATCGACAGGGGTCACTGAAGCTTTCTTT.

The rearrangement uses TRBV24-1 and TRBJ1-4; the D is unclear. Trimming pared 10 bases from V and 0 bases from J, leaving 17 bases between. CDR1 KGHDR and CDR2 SFDVKD come from the germline V gene. The CDR3 extends over 16 amino acids. The CDR3 DNA sequence: TGTGCCACACGTCGAAGAGTGCACTCAACTAATGAAAAACTGTTTTTT. This sequence encodes CATRRRVHSTNEKLFF.

The genes are TRBV7-8 and TRBJ2-3; 8 bases fit TRBD2. The germline gives CDR1 SGHVS, CDR2 FQNEAQ. V trimming: 1 base; J trimming: 2 bases; junction bases outside the gene matches: 5. This CDR3 comprises 16 residues. CDR3 nucleotides: TGTGCCAGCAGCTTAGGGGGTAGCGGGGACACAGATACGCAGTATTTT. It is translated as CASSLGGSGDTDTQYF. The full variable domain, completed using reference TRBV7-8 and TRBJ2-3, is GAGVSQSPRYKVAKRGQDVALRCDPISGHVSLFWYQQALGQGPEFLTYFQNEAQLDKSGLPSDRFFAERPEGSVSTLKIQRTQQEDSAVYLCASSLGGSGDTDTQYFGPGTRLTVL.

This clone was counted only a few times. The rearrangement links TRBV4-3 to TRBJ2-1, with 11 bases aligning to TRBD2. Germline V lookup: CDR1 LGHNA, CDR2 YSLEER. The CDR3 runs to 13 residues. Unmatched junction bases numbered 1, after V lost 3 bases and J lost 9 bases. The CDR3 sequence: CASSHGLAGEQFF. CDR3 sequence (DNA): TGCGCCAGCAGCCACGGACTAGCGGGTGAGCAGTTCTTC.

The chain combines TRBV28 with TRBJ1-4; no firm D call. Trimming left V 6 bases short and J 7 bases short, with 15 bases between. Per the germline V gene, CDR1 is MDHEN and CDR2 is SYDVKM. The CDR3 covers 14 residues. CDR3 sequence (DNA): TGTGCCAGCAGCCCCGGCCGGTCCGGTGAAAAACTGTTTTTT. Protein product: CASSPGRSGEKLFF.

The chain is built from TRBV10-3 and TRBJ2-7; TRBD2 aligns across 8 bases. The CDR3 runs 16 residues. V shed 2 bases and J 7 bases; nucleotides not matched to a gene: 13. The germline gives CDR1 ENHRY, CDR2 SYGVKD. The CDR3 nucleotides read TGTGCCATCAGTGAGCCGCGGGGGGCCTTAACGAGGGAGCAGTACTTC. It codes for CAISEPRGALTREQYF.

The genes are TRBV4-3 and TRBJ2-7; 8 positions agree with TRBD1. The V segment lost 2 bases and the J segment 3 bases; nucleotides outside the gene matches: 0. The germline V gene encodes CDR1 LGHNA and CDR2 YSLEER. This CDR3 has 13 residues. The CDR3 region is CASSQTGGYEQYF. DNA for the CDR3: TGCGCCAGCAGCCAAACAGGGGGCTACGAGCAGTACTTC.

The chain couples TRBV4-3 to TRBJ2-7; D gene unclear. In germline, CDR1 is LGHNA, CDR2 YSLEER. The CDR3 sequence is 14 residues long. Trimming pared 0 bases from V and 7 bases from J, leaving 13 bases between. The CDR3 DNA follows: TGCGCCAGCAGCCAAGACGGAAGGACGAGTGAGCAGTACTTC. This gives the protein CASSQDGRTSEQYF.

The chain employs TRBV29-1 and TRBJ2-1; no clear D. This CDR3 contains 14 residues. Germline V gives CDR1 SQVTM, CDR2 ANQGSEA. V lost 5 bases, J lost 3 bases, and 14 bases lay in between. CDR3 coding DNA: TGCAGCGTTAATGGTCCCCGAGACTACAATGAGCAGTTCTTC. Its translation: CSVNGPRDYNEQFF.

The V call is TRBV28, the J call TRBJ2-3; D perhaps matches TRBD1 (5 bases). Germline CDR1 MDHEN, CDR2 SYDVKM. V was cut by 5 bases and J by 4 bases, with 13 bases left in between. The CDR3 covers 14 residues. CDR3 protein: CASSLYWGPDTQYF. The CDR3 coding sequence is TGTGCCAGCAGTCTTTATTGGGGCCCAGATACGCAGTATTTT.

This sequence joins TRBV19 and TRBJ1-3; D unclear. V dropped 8 bases and J dropped 4 bases, with 12 bases sitting between them. Germline assignment: CDR1 LNHDA and CDR2 SQIVND (reference sequence). This CDR3 contains 13 residues. The CDR3 loop reads CASEEVKGNTIYF. The CDR3, as DNA: TGTGCCAGTGAGGAAGTCAAAGGAAACACCATATATTTT.

The chain carries TRBV6-6 and TRBJ1-2, with D unclear. Germline loops: CDR1 MNHNY, CDR2 SVGAGI (reference sequence). Deletions cut 0 bases from V and 6 bases from J, with 11 bases between. The CDR3 runs to 14 residues. This chain's CDR3 is CASSYSPQTHGYTF. In nucleotides, the CDR3 is TGTGCCAGCAGTTACTCGCCCCAGACCCATGGCTACACCTTC.

The chain links TRBV6-1 to TRBJ1-2; maybe TRBD1 (6 bases). Germline loops: CDR1 MNHNS, CDR2 SASEGT. The CDR3 totals 15 residues. V was pared by 1 base and J by 7 bases, with 16 bases between. As DNA, the CDR3 is TGTGCCAGCAGTGAAGGGCGTGGGGGGCTGGTTGGCTACACCTTC. Amino acid sequence: CASSEGRGGLVGYTF.

The rearrangement links TRBV15 to TRBJ2-5; possible D gene TRBD2, 6 bases. The germline V and J ends were trimmed by 3 bases and 7 bases, with 15 bases remaining between them. The V gene's germline CDR1 is LNHNV and CDR2 YYDKDF (reference sequence). CDR3 size: 14 residues. CDR3 sequence: CATSSWGDRGTQYF. CDR3 DNA: TGTGCCACCAGCAGCTGGGGGGATCGAGGGACCCAGTACTTC.

This clone was seen once. This chain joins TRBV6-1 and TRBJ2-1; D is possibly TRBD2 (7 bases). The CDR3 spans 15 residues. Trimming took off 5 bases at V and 4 bases at J, with 15 bases between the two ends. The V gene's germline CDR1 is MNHNS and CDR2 SASEGT. CDR3 sequence reads: CASSSPGGHYNEQFF. CDR3 DNA: TGTGCCAGCAGTTCCCCCGGGGGGCATTACAATGAGCAGTTCTTC.

The genes are TRBV19 and TRBJ1-3; D gene ambiguous. This CDR3 region has 14 residues. From germline, CDR1 is LNHDA and CDR2 SQIVND (reference sequence). The V and J ends lost 6 bases and 0 bases respectively, with 9 bases between them. The CDR3 loop is CASSLPISGNTIYF. The DNA of the CDR3 is TGTGCCAGTAGCCTCCCAATCTCTGGAAACACCATATATTTT.

The genes are TRBV5-1 and TRBJ2-7, with 10 nucleotides matching TRBD1. This CDR3 is 14 amino acids long. Trimming took 4 bases from V and 3 from J; bases not matched to a gene: 4. Germline CDR1 reads SGHRS; CDR2 reads YFSETQ. CDR3 sequence reads: CASSVGQGGYEQYF. The CDR3 region has the DNA TGCGCCAGCAGCGTCGGACAGGGGGGCTACGAGCAGTACTTC.

J is TRBJ2-1 and V is TRBV27, with TRBD2 matching over 7 bases. The V segment lost 2 bases and the J segment 1 base; nucleotides outside the gene matches: 2. Per the germline V gene, CDR1 is MNHEY and CDR2 is SMNVEV (reference sequence). This CDR3 has 15 residues. The CDR3 DNA sequence: TGTGCCAGCAGTTTACAGGGAGGGTCCTACAATGAGCAGTTCTTC. Encoded protein: CASSLQGGSYNEQFF.

This clone was seen more than once but under ten times. The rearrangement joins TRBV4-1 to TRBJ2-1, with a possible D match to TRBD2 (5 bases). This CDR3 is 13 amino acids long. V was trimmed by 7 bases and J by 6 bases, leaving 13 bases between them. Germline V CDR1 and CDR2: MGHRA, YSYEKL. CDR3 amino acids: CASTHGLVNEQFF. The DNA of the CDR3 is TGCGCCAGCACCCACGGACTCGTCAATGAGCAGTTCTTC.

This sequence joins TRBV7-2 and TRBJ1-2; 8 nucleotides agree with TRBD1. With 3 bases clipped from V and 8 bases from J, the junction kept 5 bases outside the gene matches. Germline loops: CDR1 SGHTA, CDR2 FQGNSA. This CDR3 has 13 residues. The CDR3 nucleotides read TGTGCCAGCAGCTTGGGGACAGGACAAGGCTACACCTTC. It specifies CASSLGTGQGYTF.

V is TRBV2 and J is TRBJ1-6; D unclear. From germline, CDR1 is SNHLY and CDR2 FYNNEI. The CDR3 is 13 residues long. Between the trimmed V and J ends, which lost 5 bases and 10 bases, there was a span of 12 bases. CDR3 in amino acids: CASSSEQTSPLHF. The CDR3 coding sequence is TGTGCCAGCAGTAGTGAACAGACCTCACCCCTCCACTTT.